This T cell receptor beta chain comes out of a study of regulatory T cells in long-lasting Graves disease. Combining iRepertoire HTBI primers with Arm-PCR of CDR3 regions, the authors built TCR beta libraries. MiXCR was run by TCRdb on the multiplex PCR reads, yielding one entry per CDR3 protein. Of 450,000 to 600,000 distinct CDR3 sequences listed, 13% are singletons. As to time point: newly diagnosed GD, antithyroid drugs for less than 3 months. Isolated PBMC RNA provided the starting material for the TCR library. Graves' disease diagnosis used American Thyroid Association guidelines. Germline CDR1 is SGHAT and CDR2 is FQNNGV. This CDR3 has 15 residues. V trimming: 1 base; J trimming: 3 bases; junction bases outside the gene matches: 4. This clonotype was seen ten or more times. The antigen remains unidentified. General study results and limits: Newly diagnosed disease favored TRBV20-1 and TRBJ2-1 over persistent disease.

These sequences were also reported in another study, on T cells in Graves' hyperthyroidism and ophthalmopathy. As that study records: Also found in blood were most expanded thyroid clonotypes above 0.001.

The sample here was peripheral blood mononuclear cells (PBMCs), taken at new diagnosis, from a patient treated with antithyroid drugs. The TCR was taken from a man aged 25-40 years with Graves disease. J is TRBJ2-3 and V is TRBV11-2; 7 bases align to TRBD2. This chain's CDR3 is CASSLGAGATDTQYF. The CDR3, as DNA: TGTGCCAGCAGCTTAGGGGCGGGAGCAACAGATACGCAGTATTTT.